This entry is about one T cell receptor (beta chain). Its antigen is not identified. Expressed TCRB transcripts were sequenced, since all the RNA that had been isolated was reverse transcribed. TCRdb's table, derived via immunoSEQ multiplex PCR, lists solely in-frame clones and lacks some. The data show roughly 370,000 clones, over 11% seen once. The V segment lost 4 bases and the J segment 9 bases; nucleotides outside the gene matches: 19. The length of the CDR3 is 17 residues. Germline CDR1 and CDR2: SGHDT and YYEEEE. The data derive from a study of beta chain features in type 1 diabetes. Study context: Patients shared similar age, gender and cell yields with healthy donors. Overall study findings and caveats: For cells with high TCR expression, cDNA sequencing could yield over-representation.

The rearrangement links TRBV5-6 to TRBJ1-5; 7 bases fit TRBD1. The sequence was collected from a man aged 25-40 years in good health. Source material: naive CD4+ T cells from blood. The CDR3 nucleotides are TGTGCCAGCAGCGAGTCGAAACAGGGGCCTGCTCTAGGGCCCCAGCATTTT. Its protein is CASSESKQGPALGPQHF.